The 13 T cell receptor beta chains presented below share a single source sample, sequenced in a study of cytomegalovirus exposure and HLA in healthy donors. This PCR relied on a set of 60 Vbeta primers and 13 Jbeta primers. The protocol was immunoSEQ multiplex PCR, while the TCRdb copy is restricted to in-frame clones and leaves out a portion. The repertoire holds more than 150,000 clones, with roughly 90% as singletons. Source material: PBMCs. The receptors stem from a girl under three years old in good health and CMV-seronegative.

The chain couples TRBV25-1 to TRBJ2-1, with 14 bases lining up with TRBD2. V trimming: 4 bases; J trimming: 4 bases; junction bases outside the gene matches: 3. The CDR3 consists of 16 residues. CDR1 and CDR2 from the germline V gene are MGHDK and SYGVNS. This CDR3 is CASSGLAGGIYNEQFF. CDR3 nucleotide sequence: TGTGCCAGCAGTGGACTAGCGGGAGGGATATACAATGAGCAGTTCTTC.

This clone was recorded a few times. The J gene is TRBJ2-1, the V gene TRBV6-5; perhaps TRBD1 as D (5 bases). The germline V gene encodes CDR1 MNHEY and CDR2 SVGAGI. The germline V and J ends were trimmed by 2 bases and 3 bases, with 5 bases remaining between them. The CDR3 is 13 amino acids. This chain's CDR3 is CASSYDSYNEQFF. The CDR3 nucleotides are TGTGCCAGCAGTTACGACAGCTACAATGAGCAGTTCTTC.

The chain employs TRBV5-1 and TRBJ2-7, with D unclear. The CDR3 has 11 amino acids. With 3 bases removed from V and 5 bases from J, the gap between germline ends came to 6 bases. Germline loops: CDR1 SGHRS, CDR2 YFSETQ. The CDR3 here is CASSSVDEQYF. The CDR3 DNA reads TGCGCCAGCAGCTCAGTGGACGAGCAGTACTTC. The full variable domain, with the rest looked up from reference TRBV5-1 and TRBJ2-7, is KAGVTQTPRYLIKTRGQQVTLSCSPISGHRSVSWYQQTPGQGLQFLFEYFSETQRNKGNFPGRFSGRQFSNSRSEMNVSTLELGDSALYLCASSSVDEQYFGPGTRLTVT.

The chain recombines TRBV5-1 with TRBJ1-3; 9 bases align to TRBD1. Germline values: CDR1 SGHRS, CDR2 YFSETQ. The CDR3 runs to 16 residues. V shed 1 base and J 4 bases; nucleotides not matched to a gene: 6. CDR3 in amino acids: CASSLSGTGYGNTIYF. DNA for the CDR3: TGCGCCAGCAGCTTGTCCGGGACAGGGTACGGAAACACCATATATTTT.

The genes are TRBV19 and TRBJ2-7, with 7 bases aligning to TRBD2. The V and J ends lost 2 bases and 0 bases, in that order; junction bases with no gene match: 4. Looked up from germline, CDR1 is LNHDA and CDR2 is SQIVND (reference sequence). The CDR3 loop spans 15 amino acids. CDR3: CASSIIGGSSYEQYF. For the CDR3, the DNA is TGTGCCAGTAGTATAATAGGCGGGAGCTCCTACGAGCAGTACTTC.

The chain combines TRBV7-3 with TRBJ2-1; TRBD2 matches 12 bases. The CDR3 loop spans 14 amino acids. V shed 4 bases and J 5 bases; nucleotides not matched to a gene: 0. CDR1 is SGHTA, CDR2 FQGTGA, per germline. The CDR3 region is CASSSSGGDNEQFF. CDR3 DNA sequence: TGTGCCAGCAGCTCTAGCGGGGGGGACAATGAGCAGTTCTTC.

The V call is TRBV10-3, the J call TRBJ2-3; D is ambiguous. V lost 8 bases to trimming and J lost 4 bases, with 13 bases between them. The CDR3 extends over 13 amino acids. Germline assignment: CDR1 ENHRY and CDR2 SYGVKD. CDR3 amino acids: CAIGSRSADTQYF. The CDR3 DNA reads TGTGCCATCGGCTCTCGGAGTGCAGATACGCAGTATTTT.

The chain uses TRBV9 and TRBJ1-2; 8 bases fit TRBD1. The germline CDR1 and CDR2 sequences are SGDLS and YYNGEE. The CDR3 spans 14 residues. The junction had 5 bases not matched to a gene; V was cut back by 4 bases and J by 3 bases. This CDR3 reads CASSSAGGYYGYTF. The CDR3 nucleotides read TGTGCCAGCAGCTCTGCAGGGGGCTACTATGGCTACACCTTC.

This clone was observed a handful of times. The chain employs TRBV7-6 and TRBJ2-7; weak D call: TRBD2 (6 bases). V lost 0 bases and J 7 bases, leaving 16 bases between the germline ends. The CDR3 has 15 residues. CDR1 and CDR2 (germline): SGHVS, FNYEAQ. The CDR3 loop is CASSLAGTPPGEQYF. The DNA of the CDR3 is TGTGCCAGCAGCTTAGCCGGGACTCCCCCCGGGGAGCAGTACTTC.

The V and J genes are TRBV15 and TRBJ1-5; 8 bases align to TRBD1. Germline V gives CDR1 LNHNV, CDR2 YYDKDF (reference sequence). CDR3 length equals 13 residues. The V and J ends lost 8 bases and 3 bases, in that order; junction bases with no gene match: 3. The CDR3 sequence: CATGQGANQPQHF. The CDR3 DNA reads TGTGCCACCGGGCAGGGGGCCAATCAGCCCCAGCATTTT.

The rearrangement uses TRBV7-6 and TRBJ2-5; TRBD2 aligns across 10 bases. CDR3 length equals 15 residues. Trimming took 3 bases from V and 6 from J; bases not matched to a gene: 7. Germline lookup yields CDR1 SGHVS and CDR2 FNYEAQ. The CDR3 spells CASSFSGGAGKTQYF. The CDR3 DNA reads TGTGCCAGCAGCTTCAGCGGGGGGGCGGGAAAGACCCAGTACTTC.

This chain uses TRBV4-2 with TRBJ2-7; 7 bases are shared with TRBD1. Germline trimming cut 1 base from V and 0 bases from J; bases unmatched to any gene: 0. The CDR3 totals 14 residues. Germline lookup yields CDR1 LGHNA and CDR2 YNFKEQ. For the CDR3, the DNA is TGTGCCAGCAGCCAAGGGGACAGCTCCTACGAGCAGTACTTC. Protein product: CASSQGDSSYEQYF.

The J gene is TRBJ1-1, the V gene TRBV7-9; D is perhaps TRBD1 (6 bases). Germline assignment: CDR1 SEHNR and CDR2 FQNEAQ (reference sequence). Trimming took 2 bases from V and 7 from J, leaving 11 bases between them. The length of the CDR3 is 13 residues. The CDR3 DNA reads TGTGCCAGCAGCTTAACAGGGCCCCTTGAAGCTTTCTTT. The encoded protein is CASSLTGPLEAFF. The variable domain in full, with the rest retrieved from reference TRBV7-9 and TRBJ1-1, is DTGVSQNPRHKITKRGQNVTFRCDPISEHNRLYWYRQTLGQGPEFLTYFQNEAQLEKSRLLSDRFSAERPKGSFSTLEIQRTEQGDSAMYLCASSLTGPLEAFFGQGTRLTVV.